This T cell receptor beta chain emerged from a study of cytomegalovirus exposure and HLA in healthy donors. Regarding the study as a whole: TCR association rates varied by HLA locus in a later analysis, with DRB1 highest and HLA-C lowest. HLA restriction was apparent for most CMV-associated TCR beta chains in a later analysis. Among the CMV-associated chains, three were confirmed in vitro as specific for CMV antigens. According to an earlier analysis, most TCR beta V segments yielded productive rearrangements about 87% or about 30% of the time.

This CDR3 has 14 residues. V gave up 6 bases and J gave up 6 bases; unmatched junction bases: 8. Germline values: CDR1 MDHEN, CDR2 SYDVKM. In the PCR, 60 Vbeta and 13 Jbeta primers were used. Produced via immunoSEQ multiplex PCR; TCRdb's table is partial and in-frame only. The sample consists of some 150,000 clones, about four fifths of them appearing once. On this clone itself: Its antigen is unidentified.

This receptor was identified in a man aged 25-45 years in good health and CMV-seropositive. Material for sequencing was PBMCs. The genes are TRBV28 and TRBJ1-5; 7 bases line up with TRBD1. CDR3 in DNA: TGTGCCAGCAGACCCGACAGGGTTGGTCAGCCCCAGCATTTT. Translated, it gives CASRPDRVGQPQHF.